This section outlines one T cell receptor beta chain sequence together with its context. Antigen unknown. This sample was included in a study of cytomegalovirus exposure and HLA in healthy donors. Study-level results: The majority of TCR sequences were rare, yet some public TCRs appeared in many donors. Several top significant clusters appeared, in a later analysis, to be linked to common viral pathogens. Per published accounts, TCR beta sequences correctly predicted the HLA-A and HLA-B alleles of most subjects.

Amplification used 60 Vbeta primers and 13 Jbeta primers. The table came from immunoSEQ multiplex PCR; TCRdb's copy has only in-frame clones and leaves some out. Its listing shows about 170,000 clones. The ends were cut back, 7 bases at V and 2 bases at J, with 18 bases in the middle. Germline V gene sequence: CDR1 GTSNPN, CDR2 SVGIG (reference sequence). This CDR3 has 14 amino acids. V gene TRBV30 combines with J gene TRBJ2-7; tentative D call: TRBD1 (6 bases). The sequencing input was PBMCs. The sequence derives from a woman aged 18-29 years in good health and CMV-seropositive. The CDR3 DNA reads as TGTGCCTCAGATCTCGGACAGAGAGCCTACGAGCAGTACTTC. This sequence encodes CASDLGQRAYEQYF.